A selection of T cell receptor beta chains follows, all from one sample in a study of OX40 agonist ivuxolimab in advanced cancers. Produced via immunoSEQ multiplex PCR; TCRdb's table is partial and in-frame only. The table includes roughly 90,000 clones, 87% detected once. Sequencing used CD4+ or CD8+ T cells sorted from blood, obtained in a trial of the OX40 agonist ivuxolimab. The origin of the receptors is an adult with an advanced solid tumor such as melanoma, head and neck, liver or kidney cancer. The CDR3 runs from the conserved cysteine through the conserved F or W. A D gene is named only where the DNA matches it firmly. Size is stated for part of the rows, as once, few or many counts, or as a class when the clone is expanded.

15,-,TRBD2,TRBJ2-1,TRBV30,TGTGCCTGGAGCCCGCGTGGGGGACTAGCATCTGAGCAGTTCTTC,CAWSPRGGLASEQFF
13,-,-,TRBJ2-1,TRBV7-2,TGTGCCAGCAAGGTTCCAACCCACAATGAGCAGTTCTTC,CASKVPTHNEQFF
18,once,TRBD2,TRBJ2-1,TRBV7-8,TGTGCCAGCAGCCCCCGTCCCTCTAGCGGGAGCTCCTACAATGAGCAGTTCTTC,CASSPRPSSGSSYNEQFF
13,-,-,TRBJ1-1,TRBV10-2,TGCGCCAGCAAAGGGAGCAGTGGCACTGAAGCTTTCTTT,CASKGSSGTEAFF
15,-,-,TRBJ2-1,TRBV7-9,TGTGCCAGCAGCTTAATCCAGGGTTCAGCTTTTGAGCAGTTCTTC,CASSLIQGSAFEQFF
13,-,-,TRBJ2-1,TRBV9,TGTGCCAGCAGCGTAGTGGATAGGGATGAGCAGTTCTTC,CASSVVDRDEQFF
13,-,-,TRBJ2-2,TRBV9,TGTGCCAGCAGCGTAGCTCCTACCGGGGAGCTGTTTTTT,CASSVAPTGELFF
15,-,TRBD1,TRBJ2-1,TRBV27,TGTGCCAGCAGGATAACACAGGGGAGATACAATGAGCAGTTCTTC,CASRITQGRYNEQFF
14,-,TRBD2,TRBJ2-5,TRBV13,TGTGCCAGCAGCTCGGGACTAGCGTCGGAGACCCAGTACTTC,CASSSGLASETQYF
12,-,-,TRBJ2-2,TRBV4-2,TGTGCCACCCAGGGAAGGTCCGGGGAGCTGTTTTTT,CATQGRSGELFF
13,once,-,TRBJ2-6,TRBV29-1,TGCAGCGTTGGGGTGTCTGGGGCCAACGTCCTGACTTTC,CSVGVSGANVLTF
16,-,-,TRBJ1-5,TRBV7-2,TGTGCCAGCAGCTTCGGGCCTGGATGGGGCAATCAGCCCCAGCATTTT,CASSFGPGWGNQPQHF
14,-,-,TRBJ2-7,TRBV7-8,TGTGCCAGCAGCTTACTCAGGTCAAACTACGAGCAGTACTTC,CASSLLRSNYEQYF
13,-,-,TRBJ1-2,TRBV7-2,TGTGCCAGCAGCTTAGCGCGTGTGAGTGGCTACACCTTC,CASSLARVSGYTF
13,-,-,TRBJ1-6,TRBV7-2,TGTGCCAGCAGCTTAGAACAGAATTCACCCCTCCACTTT,CASSLEQNSPLHF
19,-,TRBD1,TRBJ1-3,TRBV5-4,TGTGCCAGCAGCGCCCGCATTCTATACAGGGGCCACTCTGGAAACACCATATATTTT,CASSARILYRGHSGNTIYF